These 23 T cell receptor beta chains share one sample of origin, sequenced in a study of cytomegalovirus exposure and HLA in healthy donors. PCR involved 60 Vbeta and 13 Jbeta primers. This table comes from immunoSEQ multiplex PCR, and its TCRdb copy is limited to in-frame clones, with some not included. The sample has 100,000 or so clones, roughly 70% seen once. The sample consisted of PBMCs. Receptors were obtained from a man aged 50-60 years in good health and CMV-seronegative.

The chain has TRBV28 and TRBJ1-1; D might be TRBD1 (5 bases). There are 16 residues in the CDR3. V lost 5 bases and J lost 3, with 19 bases in between. Germline V gene data show CDR1 as MDHEN and CDR2 as SYDVKM. The CDR3 nucleotides read TGTGCCAGCAGTGCACTCTCCCTACGACAGTACACTGAAGCTTTCTTT. Amino acid sequence: CASSALSLRQYTEAFF.

V gene TRBV6-1 combines with J gene TRBJ2-7, with TRBD1 identical over 7 bases. Germline V gene data show CDR1 as MNHNS and CDR2 as SASEGT. V shed 1 base, J shed 7 bases, and the junction held 4 bases outside the gene matches. This CDR3 spans 13 amino acids. CDR3 nucleotide sequence: TGTGCCAGCAGTGAAGGACAGGGTTGGGAGCAGTACTTC. It encodes CASSEGQGWEQYF.

This clone was seen only a few times. The CDR3 loop is CASSLGGGSGGAYNEQFF. CDR3 sequence (DNA): TGTGCCAGCAGCTTAGGAGGTGGTAGCGGGGGGGCTTACAATGAGCAGTTCTTC. This chain joins TRBV11-3 and TRBJ2-1; 11 nucleotides match TRBD2. Germline V lookup: CDR1 SGHNT, CDR2 YENEEA. The CDR3 is 18 residues long. Losses at the gene ends were 1 base for V and 4 bases for J; bases not matched to a gene: 9.

CDR3 in amino acids: CASSTTSGSYEQYF. The DNA for the CDR3 is TGCGCCAGCAGCACAACTAGCGGCTCCTACGAGCAGTACTTC. The V gene is TRBV5-1, the J gene TRBJ2-7; 8 nucleotides agree with TRBD2. V gave up 4 bases and J gave up 0 bases; unmatched junction bases: 3. The CDR3 consists of 14 residues. Germline V gene lookup returns CDR1 SGHRS and CDR2 YFSETQ.

The V call is TRBV5-1, the J call TRBJ2-1; D is unclear. This CDR3 spans 15 amino acids. V was pared by 3 bases and J by 4 bases, with 14 bases between. Germline loops: CDR1 SGHRS, CDR2 YFSETQ. The CDR3 region is CASSSPGREYNEQFF. The CDR3, as DNA: TGCGCCAGCAGCTCACCGGGTCGTGAATACAATGAGCAGTTCTTC.

The chain joins TRBV19 to TRBJ1-1; unclear D gene. Per germline, CDR1 LNHDA and CDR2 SQIVND (reference sequence). V shed 4 bases and J shed 4 bases, with 13 bases lying between them. This CDR3 contains 14 residues. CDR3 sequence reads: CASSRGMIFTEAFF. Written as DNA, the CDR3 is TGTGCCAGTAGTAGAGGGATGATTTTCACTGAAGCTTTCTTT.

This clone was seen only a few times. Other DNA sequences in this specimen translate into the identical CDR3. V usage is TRBV5-4 and J usage is TRBJ1-2, with D unresolved. Germline V lookup: CDR1 SGHNT, CDR2 YYREEE (reference sequence). Trimming pared 4 bases from V and 6 bases from J, leaving 10 bases between. The CDR3 covers 12 residues. This CDR3 is CASSLAGNGYTF. The CDR3 DNA is TGTGCCAGCAGCCTGGCGGGGAATGGCTACACCTTC.

The chain is built from TRBV6-1 and TRBJ1-1; D perhaps matches TRBD1 (5 bases). The CDR3 is 12 amino acids. The germline CDR1 and CDR2 sequences are MNHNS and SASEGT. V was clipped by 10 bases and J by 8 bases, with 17 bases between them. The CDR3 bases are TGTGCCACCTACCTCAGGGAGGAAGAAGCTTTCTTT. This codes for CATYLREEEAFF.

V usage is TRBV2 and J usage is TRBJ2-2, with TRBD2 identical over 12 bases. Germline V gives CDR1 SNHLY, CDR2 FYNNEI. The V gene end was trimmed by 4 bases and the J gene end by 6 bases; junction bases not matched to a gene: 3. CDR3 length: 15 amino acids. The CDR3 loop is CASSASGGAAGELFF. The DNA for the CDR3 is TGTGCCAGCAGTGCTAGCGGGGGGGCCGCCGGGGAGCTGTTTTTT. Full variable domain (missing parts from reference TRBV2 and TRBJ2-2): EPEVTQTPSHQVTQMGQEVILRCVPISNHLYFYWYRQILGQKVEFLVSFYNNEISEKSEIFDDQFSVERPDGSNFTLKIRSTKLEDSAMYFCASSASGGAAGELFFGEGSRLTVL.

This clone was observed a single time. The chain has TRBV27 and TRBJ1-1, with D perhaps matching TRBD1 (5 bases). Trimming took 4 bases from V and 4 from J, leaving 10 bases between them. In germline, CDR1 is MNHEY, CDR2 SMNVEV (reference sequence). The CDR3 contains 13 residues. The CDR3, as DNA: TGTGCCAGCAGTTCTCAGGGAGGCACTGAAGCTTTCTTT. Its protein product is CASSSQGGTEAFF.

For the CDR3, the DNA is TGTGCCAGCAACCCGGGAAGCTCTGAGCAGTTCTTC. It encodes CASNPGSSEQFF. V is TRBV7-9 and J is TRBJ2-1, with D perhaps TRBD2 (5 bases). CDR1 and CDR2 from the germline V gene are SEHNR and FQNEAQ (reference sequence). V was pared by 7 bases and J by 9 bases, with 13 bases between. This CDR3 spans 12 amino acids.

J is TRBJ1-2 and V is TRBV7-2; 8 nucleotides agree with TRBD1. The V gene end was trimmed by 1 base and the J gene end by 3 bases; junction bases not matched to a gene: 7. The germline gives CDR1 SGHTA, CDR2 FQGNSA. The CDR3 has 16 residues. The CDR3 region is CASSLGTKQGDYGYTF. The CDR3, as DNA: TGTGCCAGCAGCTTAGGTACAAAACAGGGGGACTATGGCTACACCTTC.

This chain joins TRBV2 and TRBJ2-5; maybe TRBD2 (5 bases). Between the trimmed V and J ends, which lost 11 bases and 11 bases, there was a span of 24 bases. This CDR3 region has 13 residues. Germline CDR1 SNHLY, CDR2 FYNNEI. CDR3 in DNA: TGTGCCGGCTCAACTTCCCTAGCTTTGGAGCAGTACTTC. Translation: CAGSTSLALEQYF.

V usage is TRBV28 and J usage is TRBJ1-6; unclear D gene. The germline gives CDR1 MDHEN, CDR2 SYDVKM. The CDR3 has 13 residues. V dropped 1 base and J dropped 12 bases, with 10 bases sitting between them. The CDR3 sequence: CASSLLEWRPLHF. CDR3 nucleotides: TGTGCCAGCAGTTTATTAGAGTGGAGACCCCTCCACTTT.

The rearrangement links TRBV4-2 to TRBJ1-2, with unresolved D. V lost 1 base and J lost 4, with 13 bases in between. CDR3 length: 15 residues. Germline-derived CDR1 and CDR2 are LGHNA and YNFKEQ. The CDR3: CASSQGEGASYGYTF. DNA of the CDR3: TGTGCCAGCAGCCAAGGTGAGGGAGCGAGCTATGGCTACACCTTC.

The genes are TRBV5-4 and TRBJ2-5; D is possibly TRBD1 (6 bases). The J call may be in error: the DNA end matches TRBJ2-7 better. Germline V CDR1 and CDR2: SGHNT, YYREEE (reference sequence). The CDR3 spans 15 residues. The chain's CDR3 is CASGLGQTPTYEQYF. CDR3 sequence (DNA): TGTGCCAGCGGCCTAGGACAGACCCCTACCTACGAGCAGTACTTC.

J is TRBJ2-1 and V is TRBV7-2, with TRBD2 as a possible D gene (6 bases). Trimming shortened V by 6 bases and J by 0 bases, and 21 bases separated the two germline ends. This CDR3 has 18 residues. From germline, CDR1 is SGHTA and CDR2 FQGNSA. This CDR3 reads CASSFPGYGTSSYNEQFF. In DNA form, the CDR3 reads TGTGCCAGCAGTTTCCCCGGGTATGGGACTTCCTCCTACAATGAGCAGTTCTTC.

The rearrangement links TRBV7-2 to TRBJ2-5, with 9 bases lining up with TRBD1. This CDR3 has 15 amino acids. V lost 6 bases, J lost 0 bases, and 5 bases stayed unmatched. Germline V gene data show CDR1 as SGHTA and CDR2 as FQGNSA. The CDR3 is CASRTGQGYQETQYF. CDR3 nucleotides: TGTGCCAGCAGAACGGGACAGGGCTACCAAGAGACCCAGTACTTC.

The chain recombines TRBV11-3 with TRBJ2-1; 7 nucleotides agree with TRBD2. The junction had 10 bases not matched to a gene; V was cut back by 1 base and J by 4 bases. This CDR3 spans 17 amino acids. Per the germline V gene, CDR1 is SGHNT and CDR2 is YENEEA. This CDR3 reads CASSLGWSSGRYNEQFF. CDR3 sequence (DNA): TGTGCCAGCAGCTTAGGGTGGTCTAGCGGCAGGTACAATGAGCAGTTCTTC.

This clone was counted between two and nine times. The chain has TRBV25-1 and TRBJ1-6, with D unclear. CDR1 and CDR2 (germline): MGHDK, SYGVNS. V was shortened by 2 bases and J by 8 bases, with 4 bases between the two germline ends. This CDR3 spans 12 amino acids. This CDR3 reads CASSERYSPLHF. CDR3 sequence (DNA): TGTGCCAGCAGTGAACGGTATTCACCCCTCCACTTT. The complete variable domain, with remaining parts taken from reference TRBV25-1 and TRBJ1-6, reads EADIYQTPRYLVIGTGKKITLECSQTMGHDKMYWYQQDPGMELHLIHYSYGVNSTEKGDLSSESTVSRIRTEHFPLTLESARPSHTSQYLCASSERYSPLHFGNGTRLTVT.

The V gene is TRBV9, the J gene TRBJ2-5, with 10 bases that match TRBD2. The CDR3 is made up of 16 amino acids. V lost 0 bases and J lost 4; bases outside the gene matches: 6. Germline loops: CDR1 SGDLS, CDR2 YYNGEE. The DNA for the CDR3 is TGTGCCAGCAGCGTAGATCTAGCGGGGGCCGGAGAGACCCAGTACTTC. Amino acid sequence: CASSVDLAGAGETQYF.

A few counts support this clone. The chain uses TRBV6-6 and TRBJ1-3; D perhaps matches TRBD1 (6 bases). The CDR3 length is 16 residues. V shed 8 bases and J shed 0 bases, with 17 bases lying between them. The V gene's germline CDR1 is MNHNY and CDR2 SVGAGI (reference sequence). CDR3 sequence: CASRTGGSGSGNTIYF. The DNA of the CDR3 is TGTGCCAGCCGTACGGGGGGCAGTGGCTCTGGAAACACCATATATTTT.

The chain carries TRBV6-1 and TRBJ1-6; D possibly corresponds to TRBD1 (5 bases). Trimming cost V 3 bases and J 9 bases, with 21 bases left between them. CDR1 is MNHNS and CDR2 is SASEGT in the germline V gene. The CDR3 consists of 17 residues. The CDR3 DNA reads TGTGCCAGCAGTGAGTTTTTTTTGCAGGGTTCGGGTTCACCCCTCCACTTT. Its protein is CASSEFFLQGSGSPLHF.